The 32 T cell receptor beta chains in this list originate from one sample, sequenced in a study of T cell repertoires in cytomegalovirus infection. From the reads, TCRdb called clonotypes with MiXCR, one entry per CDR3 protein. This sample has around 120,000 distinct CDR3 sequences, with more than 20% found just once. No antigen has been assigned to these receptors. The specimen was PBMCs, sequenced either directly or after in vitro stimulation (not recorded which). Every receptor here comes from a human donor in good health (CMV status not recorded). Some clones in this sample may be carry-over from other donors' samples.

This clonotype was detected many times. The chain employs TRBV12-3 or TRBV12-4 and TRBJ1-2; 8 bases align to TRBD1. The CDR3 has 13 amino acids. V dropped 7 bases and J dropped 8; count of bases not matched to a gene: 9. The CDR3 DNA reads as TGTGCCAGCACCCGGGACAGGCGGGGCGGCTACACCTTC. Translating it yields CASTRDRRGGYTF.

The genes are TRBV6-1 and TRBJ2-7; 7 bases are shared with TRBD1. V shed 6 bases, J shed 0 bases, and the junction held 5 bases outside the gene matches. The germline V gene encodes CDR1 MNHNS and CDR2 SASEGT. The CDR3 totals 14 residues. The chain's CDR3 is CASRTGQLSYEQYF. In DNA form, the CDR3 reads TGTGCCAGCAGGACGGGACAGCTCTCCTACGAGCAGTACTTC.

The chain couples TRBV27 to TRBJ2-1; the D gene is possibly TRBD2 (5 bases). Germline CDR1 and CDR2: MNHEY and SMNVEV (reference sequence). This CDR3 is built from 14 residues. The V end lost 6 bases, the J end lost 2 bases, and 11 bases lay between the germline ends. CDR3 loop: CASRLADTYNEQFF. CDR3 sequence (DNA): TGTGCCAGCAGGCTAGCCGATACCTACAATGAGCAGTTCTTC.

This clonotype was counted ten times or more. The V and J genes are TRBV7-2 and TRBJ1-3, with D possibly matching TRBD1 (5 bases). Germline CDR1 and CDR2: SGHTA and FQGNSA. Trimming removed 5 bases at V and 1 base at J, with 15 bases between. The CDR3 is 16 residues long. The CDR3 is CASSPPNGGSGNTIYF. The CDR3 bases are TGTGCCAGCAGCCCTCCTAATGGGGGGTCTGGAAACACCATATATTTT.

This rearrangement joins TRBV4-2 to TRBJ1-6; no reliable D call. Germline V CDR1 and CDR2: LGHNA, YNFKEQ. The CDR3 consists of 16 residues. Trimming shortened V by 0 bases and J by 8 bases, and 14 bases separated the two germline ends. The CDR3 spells CASSQDKSRVDSPLHF. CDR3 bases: TGTGCCAGCAGCCAAGACAAATCGAGGGTGGATTCACCCCTCCACTTT.

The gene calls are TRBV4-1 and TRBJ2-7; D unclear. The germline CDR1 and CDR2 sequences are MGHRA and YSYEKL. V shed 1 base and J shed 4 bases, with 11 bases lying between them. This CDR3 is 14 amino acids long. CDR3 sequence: CASSQVQSKYEQYV. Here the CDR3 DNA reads TGCGCCAGCAGCCAAGTACAGAGCAAGTACGAGCAGTACGTC.

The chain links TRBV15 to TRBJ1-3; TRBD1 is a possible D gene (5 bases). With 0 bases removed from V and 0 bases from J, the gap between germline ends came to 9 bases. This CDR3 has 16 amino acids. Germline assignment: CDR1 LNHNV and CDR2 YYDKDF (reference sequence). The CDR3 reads CATSREQASSGNTIYF. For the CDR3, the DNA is TGTGCCACCAGCAGAGAACAGGCGAGCTCTGGAAACACCATATATTTT. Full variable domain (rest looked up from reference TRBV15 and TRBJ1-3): DAMVIQNPRYQVTQFGKPVTLSCSQTLNHNVMYWYQQKSSQAPKLLFHYYDKDFNNEADTPDNFQSRRPNTSFCFLDIRSPGLGDTAMYLCATSREQASSGNTIYFGEGSWLTVV.

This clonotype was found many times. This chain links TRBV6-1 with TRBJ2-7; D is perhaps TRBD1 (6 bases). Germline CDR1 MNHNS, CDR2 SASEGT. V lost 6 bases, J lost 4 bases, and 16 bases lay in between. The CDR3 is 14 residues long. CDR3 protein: CASSPTQGHYEQYV. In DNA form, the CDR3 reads TGTGCCAGCAGCCCCACGCAGGGACATTACGAGCAGTACGTC.

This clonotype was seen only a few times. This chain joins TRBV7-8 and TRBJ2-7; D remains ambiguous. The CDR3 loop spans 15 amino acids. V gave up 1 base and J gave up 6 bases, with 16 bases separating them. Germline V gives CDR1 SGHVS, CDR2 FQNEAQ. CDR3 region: CASSLGGSPSSEQYF. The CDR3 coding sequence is TGTGCCAGCAGCTTAGGCGGCTCCCCCTCGTCCGAGCAGTACTTC.

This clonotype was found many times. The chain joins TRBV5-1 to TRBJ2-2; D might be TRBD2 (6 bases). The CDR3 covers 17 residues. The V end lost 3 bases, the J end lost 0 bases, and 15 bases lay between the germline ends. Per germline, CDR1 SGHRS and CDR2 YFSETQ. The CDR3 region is CASSSGLAGSNTGELFF. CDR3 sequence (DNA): TGCGCCAGCAGCTCGGGATTGGCGGGATCGAACACCGGGGAGCTGTTTTTT.

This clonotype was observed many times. This CDR3 reads CSVVSLAVPDTQYF. Written as DNA, the CDR3 is TGCAGCGTTGTTAGTCTAGCGGTCCCAGATACGCAGTATTTT. The chain has TRBV29-1 and TRBJ2-3; 7 bases align to TRBD2. V lost 4 bases, J lost 4 bases, and 8 bases stayed unmatched. The CDR3 loop spans 14 amino acids. Germline V gives CDR1 SQVTM, CDR2 ANQGSEA.

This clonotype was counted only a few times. The CDR3: CASTRENQPQHF. DNA of the CDR3: TGTGCCAGCACGCGGGAGAATCAGCCCCAGCATTTT. The chain uses TRBV6-2 or TRBV6-3 and TRBJ1-5; D is unclear. Trimming cost V 7 bases and J 4 bases, with 8 bases left between them. The germline V gene has CDR1 MNHEY and CDR2 SVGEGT. The CDR3 is 12 amino acids.

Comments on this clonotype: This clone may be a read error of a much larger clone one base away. DNA of the CDR3: TGTGCCAGCAGCCCCCGGGGACTAGCGGGAGTAGAGACCCAGTACTTC. It codes for CASSPRGLAGVETQYF. V gene TRBV7-8 combines with J gene TRBJ2-5, with 14 bases identical to TRBD2. The CDR3 spans 16 residues. J was trimmed by 4 bases and V by 5 bases; bases with no gene match: 6. Germline lookup yields CDR1 SGHVS and CDR2 FQNEAQ.

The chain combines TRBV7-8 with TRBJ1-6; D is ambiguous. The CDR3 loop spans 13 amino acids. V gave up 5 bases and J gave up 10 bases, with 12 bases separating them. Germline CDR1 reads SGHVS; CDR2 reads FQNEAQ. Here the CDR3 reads CASSPDRRSPLHF. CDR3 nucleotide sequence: TGTGCCAGCAGCCCTGACCGGAGGTCACCCCTCCACTTT.

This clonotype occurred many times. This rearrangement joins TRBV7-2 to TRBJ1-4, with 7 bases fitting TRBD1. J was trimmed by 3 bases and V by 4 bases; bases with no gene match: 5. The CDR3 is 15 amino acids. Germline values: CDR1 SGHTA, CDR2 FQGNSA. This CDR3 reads CASSSQTGPNEKLFF. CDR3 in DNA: TGTGCCAGCAGCTCTCAGACAGGGCCTAATGAAAAACTGTTTTTT. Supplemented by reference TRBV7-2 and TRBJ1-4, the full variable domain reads GAGVSQSPSNKVTEKGKDVELRCDPISGHTALYWYRQSLGQGLEFLIYFQGNSAPDKSGLPSDRFSAERTGGSVSTLTIQRTQQEDSAVYLCASSSQTGPNEKLFFGSGTQLSVL.

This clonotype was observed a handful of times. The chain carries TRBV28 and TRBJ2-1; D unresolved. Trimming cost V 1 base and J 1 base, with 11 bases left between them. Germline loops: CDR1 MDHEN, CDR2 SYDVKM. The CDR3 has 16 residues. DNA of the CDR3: TGTGCCAGCAGTTTATCGGCGGCCGGATCCTACAATGAGCAGTTCTTC. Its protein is CASSLSAAGSYNEQFF.

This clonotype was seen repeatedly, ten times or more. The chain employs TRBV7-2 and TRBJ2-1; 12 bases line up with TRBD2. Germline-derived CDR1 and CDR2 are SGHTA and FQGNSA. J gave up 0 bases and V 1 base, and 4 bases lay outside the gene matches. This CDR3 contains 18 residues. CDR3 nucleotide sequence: TGTGCCAGCAGCTTAGGACTAGCGGGAGTCCGCTCCTACAATGAGCAGTTCTTC. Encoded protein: CASSLGLAGVRSYNEQFF.

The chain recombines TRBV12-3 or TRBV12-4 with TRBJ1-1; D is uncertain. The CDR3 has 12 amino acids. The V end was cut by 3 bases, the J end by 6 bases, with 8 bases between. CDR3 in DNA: TGTGCCAGCAGTTTCCAACGGCCTGAAGCTTTCTTT. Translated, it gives CASSFQRPEAFF.

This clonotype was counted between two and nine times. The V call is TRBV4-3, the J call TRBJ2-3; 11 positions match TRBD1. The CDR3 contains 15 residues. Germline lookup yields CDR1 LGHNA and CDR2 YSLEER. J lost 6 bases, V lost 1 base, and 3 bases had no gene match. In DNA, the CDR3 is TGCGCCAGCAGCCAAGGGACAGGGGGCGCCGATACGCAGTATTTT. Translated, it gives CASSQGTGGADTQYF.

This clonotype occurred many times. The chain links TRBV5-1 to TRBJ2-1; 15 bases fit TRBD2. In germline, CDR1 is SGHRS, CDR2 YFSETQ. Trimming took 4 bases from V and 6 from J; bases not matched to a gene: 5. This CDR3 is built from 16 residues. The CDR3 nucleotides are TGCGCCAGCAGCCCGGGACTAGCGGGAGGATCCAATGAGCAGTTCTTC. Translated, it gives CASSPGLAGGSNEQFF.

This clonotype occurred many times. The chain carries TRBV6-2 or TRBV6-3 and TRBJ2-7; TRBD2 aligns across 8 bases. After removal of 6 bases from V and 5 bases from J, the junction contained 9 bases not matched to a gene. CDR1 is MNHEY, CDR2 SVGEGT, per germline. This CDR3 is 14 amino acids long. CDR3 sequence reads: CASSNGLAPDEQYV. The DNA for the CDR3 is TGTGCCAGCAGCAATGGACTAGCTCCGGACGAGCAGTACGTC.

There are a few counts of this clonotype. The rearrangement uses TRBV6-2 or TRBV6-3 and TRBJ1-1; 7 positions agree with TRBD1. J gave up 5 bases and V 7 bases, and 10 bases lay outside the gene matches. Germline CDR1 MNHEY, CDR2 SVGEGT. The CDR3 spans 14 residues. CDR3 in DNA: TGTGCCAGCACCTCAACAGGGGTGGAGACTGAAGCTTTCTTT. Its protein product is CASTSTGVETEAFF.

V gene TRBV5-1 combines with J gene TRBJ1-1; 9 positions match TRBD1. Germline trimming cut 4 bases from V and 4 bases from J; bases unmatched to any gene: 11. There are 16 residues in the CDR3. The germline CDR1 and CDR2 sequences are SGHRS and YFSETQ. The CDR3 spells CASSPTGQGRTTEAFF. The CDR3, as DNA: TGCGCCAGCAGCCCCACAGGACAGGGGAGGACCACTGAAGCTTTCTTT.

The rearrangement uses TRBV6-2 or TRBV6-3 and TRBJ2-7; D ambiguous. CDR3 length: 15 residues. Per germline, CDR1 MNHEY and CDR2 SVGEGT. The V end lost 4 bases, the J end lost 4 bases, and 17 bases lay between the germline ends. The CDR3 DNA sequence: TGTGCCAGCAGTTTTGGACCGGTAAACACATACGAGCAGTACGTC. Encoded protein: CASSFGPVNTYEQYV.

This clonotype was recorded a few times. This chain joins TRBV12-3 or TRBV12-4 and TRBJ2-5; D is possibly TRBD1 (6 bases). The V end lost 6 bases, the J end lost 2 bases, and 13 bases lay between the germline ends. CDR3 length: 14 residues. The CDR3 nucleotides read TGTGCCAGCAGCCCACAGGGCGAACAAGAGACCCAGTACTTC. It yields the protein CASSPQGEQETQYF.

The CDR3: CASSLGYRGSSYEQYV. Here the CDR3 DNA reads TGTGCCAGCAGCTTAGGATACAGAGGAAGCTCCTACGAGCAGTACGTC. The rearrangement joins TRBV11-2 to TRBJ2-7; D remains ambiguous. V lost 1 base, J lost 0 bases, and 13 bases lay in between. Germline V lookup: CDR1 SGHAT, CDR2 FQNNGV. The CDR3 has 16 residues.

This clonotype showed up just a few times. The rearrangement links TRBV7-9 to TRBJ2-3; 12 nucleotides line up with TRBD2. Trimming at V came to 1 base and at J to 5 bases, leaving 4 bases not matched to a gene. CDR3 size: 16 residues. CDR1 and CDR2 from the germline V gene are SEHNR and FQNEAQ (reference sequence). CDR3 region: CASSLDWGLAGDTQYF. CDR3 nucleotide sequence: TGTGCCAGCAGCTTAGATTGGGGACTAGCGGGAGATACGCAGTATTTT.

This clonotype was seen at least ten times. CDR3 in amino acids: CASSLKARNQPQHF. CDR3 in DNA: TGTGCCAGCAGCTTAAAGGCACGCAATCAGCCCCAGCATTTT. The rearrangement links TRBV7-2 to TRBJ1-5; D remains ambiguous. Germline V CDR1 and CDR2: SGHTA, FQGNSA. The V end was cut by 2 bases, the J end by 2 bases, with 7 bases between. The CDR3 sequence is 14 residues long.

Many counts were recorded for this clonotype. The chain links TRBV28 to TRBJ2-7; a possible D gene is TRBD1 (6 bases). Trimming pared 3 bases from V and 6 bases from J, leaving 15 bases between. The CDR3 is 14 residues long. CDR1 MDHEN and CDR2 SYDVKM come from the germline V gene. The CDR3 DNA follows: TGTGCCAGCAGTTTCGGGCAGGGGATGCGCGAGCAGTACTTC. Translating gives CASSFGQGMREQYF.

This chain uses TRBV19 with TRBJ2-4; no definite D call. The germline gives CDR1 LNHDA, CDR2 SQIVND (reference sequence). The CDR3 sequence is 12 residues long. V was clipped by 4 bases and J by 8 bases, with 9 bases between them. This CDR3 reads CASSTYTDIQYF. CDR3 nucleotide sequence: TGTGCCAGTAGTACATACACCGACATTCAGTACTTC.

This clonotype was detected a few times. Here the CDR3 reads CASSFAKAGQETQYF. CDR3 bases: TGTGCCAGCAGCTTCGCGAAAGCGGGCCAAGAGACCCAGTACTTC. V and J are TRBV11-3 and TRBJ2-5; maybe TRBD2 (6 bases). Trimming took off 3 bases at V and 1 base at J, with 12 bases between the two ends. Per the germline V gene, CDR1 is SGHNT and CDR2 is YENEEA. This CDR3 is 15 amino acids long.

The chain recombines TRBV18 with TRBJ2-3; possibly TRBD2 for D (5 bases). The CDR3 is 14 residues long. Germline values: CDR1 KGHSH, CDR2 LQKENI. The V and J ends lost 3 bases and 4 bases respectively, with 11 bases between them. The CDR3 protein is CASSPITGSDTQYF. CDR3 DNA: TGTGCCAGCTCACCGATTACGGGGTCAGATACGCAGTATTTT.